The 28 T cell receptor beta chains given below trace back to one sample, sequenced in a study of T cells after yellow fever vaccination (dated by TCRdb to between 2017 and 2020). Library preparation employed 5' RACE. The sequencing machine was an Illumina HiSeq 2500. TCRdb trimmed public reads at Q25 via fastp, called clones via MiXCR and kept in-frame beta chains. Entries that share a CDR3 protein sequence are merged under the most common genes and DNA. For this sample there are 200,000 to 300,000 distinct CDR3 sequences; roughly 13% appear just once. The ten largest clones represent roughly 0.5% of the sample. The intended sense of this specimen's treatment or condition label: live attenuated yellow fever vaccine strain. This material consisted of CD4+ T cells sorted from PBMCs, taken 45 days after the yellow fever booster vaccination. These receptors were obtained from a man aged 30-40 years who received the YFV17D yellow fever vaccine.

The rearrangement uses TRBV6-2 or TRBV6-3 and TRBJ2-5, with D hard to call. Germline assignment: CDR1 MNHEY and CDR2 SVGEGT. V was pared by 6 bases and J by 2 bases, with 7 bases between. The CDR3 length is 12 residues. The CDR3 DNA follows: TGTGCCAGCAGGGCGGAACAAGAGACCCAGTACTTC. Its protein is CASRAEQETQYF.

This clonotype was detected only a few times. This sequence joins TRBV18 and TRBJ2-5; TRBD1 matches at 9 bases. This CDR3 comprises 14 residues. The V gene end was trimmed by 4 bases and the J gene end by 4 bases; junction bases not matched to a gene: 4. CDR1 KGHSH and CDR2 LQKENI come from the germline V gene. CDR3 DNA: TGTGCCAGCTCACGGTCGGGACAGGGAGAGACCCAGTACTTC. Translating gives CASSRSGQGETQYF.

This clonotype has a handful of counts. DNA of the CDR3: TGTGCCAGCAGTTCCGCGAACACTCCCTATGGCTACACCTTC. This translates into CASSSANTPYGYTF. This chain joins TRBV27 and TRBJ1-2, with no clear D. This CDR3 contains 14 residues. The germline V gene encodes CDR1 MNHEY and CDR2 SMNVEV (reference sequence). Trimming cost V 4 bases and J 4 bases, with 13 bases left between them.

V is TRBV11-2 and J is TRBJ2-1; 8 bases fit TRBD2. The length of the CDR3 is 15 residues. Germline CDR1 is SGHAT and CDR2 is FQNNGV. Trimming took 5 bases from V and 5 from J; bases not matched to a gene: 8. This CDR3 is CASSQGSGTHNEQFF. CDR3 DNA sequence: TGTGCCAGCAGCCAAGGTAGCGGGACCCACAATGAGCAGTTCTTC.

V gene TRBV18 combines with J gene TRBJ2-1; the D is unclear. The CDR3 extends over 13 amino acids. Germline values: CDR1 KGHSH, CDR2 LQKENI. V lost 0 bases and J lost 5, with 5 bases in between. CDR3: CASSPPVDNEQFF. The CDR3 DNA is TGTGCCAGCTCACCACCTGTTGACAATGAGCAGTTCTTC.

The rearrangement links TRBV10-1 to TRBJ2-5, with D maybe TRBD2 (6 bases). The CDR3 covers 14 residues. With 3 bases removed from V and 7 bases from J, the gap between germline ends came to 15 bases. Germline V lookup: CDR1 WNHNN, CDR2 SYGVQD (reference sequence). CDR3 in amino acids: CASSDRADGGTQYF. Here the CDR3 DNA reads TGCGCCAGCAGTGACAGGGCCGACGGGGGGACCCAGTACTTC.

This clonotype was seen only a few times. This sequence joins TRBV7-6 and TRBJ2-2; no clear D. Germline V lookup: CDR1 SGHVS, CDR2 FNYEAQ. The CDR3 consists of 12 residues. V was cut by 4 bases and J by 10 bases, with 10 bases left in between. CDR3 in DNA: TGTGCCAGCAGCTCCGGCACTTCGGAGCTGTTTTTT. Its protein is CASSSGTSELFF.

This clonotype was counted at least ten times. This rearrangement joins TRBV5-1 to TRBJ1-4; D not certain. The CDR3 is 14 residues long. Trimming left V 1 base short and J 3 bases short, with 7 bases between. CDR1 is SGHRS and CDR2 is YFSETQ in the germline V gene. The DNA of the CDR3 is TGCGCCAGCAGCTTGACGGGATCTAATGAAAAACTGTTTTTT. It encodes CASSLTGSNEKLFF. Variable domain in full (rest from reference TRBV5-1 and TRBJ1-4): KAGVTQTPRYLIKTRGQQVTLSCSPISGHRSVSWYQQTPGQGLQFLFEYFSETQRNKGNFPGRFSGRQFSNSRSEMNVSTLELGDSALYLCASSLTGSNEKLFFGSGTQLSVL.

This clonotype has a handful of counts. The V call is TRBV14, the J call TRBJ2-7, with a possible D match to TRBD1 (5 bases). Germline CDR1 SGHDN, CDR2 FVKESK. V lost 0 bases and J lost 7, with 16 bases in between. The CDR3 spans 15 residues. The DNA of the CDR3 is TGTGCCAGCAGCCAAGAGCGCACAGGAATAGGGGAGCAGTACTTC. Translation: CASSQERTGIGEQYF.

This clonotype was seen repeatedly, ten times or more. The J gene is TRBJ2-1, the V gene TRBV7-6; D uncertain. The CDR3 spans 12 residues. V was shortened by 5 bases and J by 4 bases, with 6 bases between the two germline ends. Germline values: CDR1 SGHVS, CDR2 FNYEAQ. CDR3: CASSDPYNEQFF. CDR3 DNA: TGTGCCAGCAGCGACCCTTACAATGAGCAGTTCTTC.

This clonotype was found a few times. This chain connects TRBV6-1 to TRBJ1-5; D gene uncertain. Trimming stripped 6 bases from V and 9 bases from J, with 24 bases between. Germline V gene data show CDR1 as MNHNS and CDR2 as SASEGT. The CDR3 extends over 16 amino acids. CDR3 sequence: CASSPSGRSRSRPQHF. The CDR3 DNA reads as TGTGCCAGCAGCCCCAGCGGCCGAAGTAGATCACGGCCCCAGCATTTT.

This clonotype was seen many times. This chain links TRBV20-1 with TRBJ2-3; D uncertain. This CDR3 is built from 14 residues. Between the trimmed V and J ends, which lost 3 bases and 4 bases, there was a span of 14 bases. CDR1 is DFQATT and CDR2 is SNEGSKA in the germline V gene (reference sequence). CDR3 sequence (DNA): TGCAGTGCTAGGGTGGGCGCGTCTGCAGATACGCAGTATTTT. The encoded protein is CSARVGASADTQYF.

This clonotype was seen repeatedly, ten times or more. This chain joins TRBV6-4 and TRBJ2-1; tentative D call: TRBD2 (5 bases). This CDR3 has 15 residues. CDR1 is MRHNA, CDR2 SNTAGT, per germline. The germline V and J ends were trimmed by 4 bases and 4 bases, with 14 bases remaining between them. CDR3 DNA: TGTGCCAGCAGTGCAACTAGGCTGGGTTACAATGAGCAGTTCTTC. Protein sequence: CASSATRLGYNEQFF.

This clonotype was picked up a small number of times. The chain has TRBV10-2 and TRBJ2-7, with TRBD2 as a possible D gene (6 bases). This CDR3 is 13 amino acids long. Germline values: CDR1 WSHSY, CDR2 SAAADI. Trimming pared 8 bases from V and 3 bases from J, leaving 14 bases between. CDR3 protein: CASAGFPRYEQYF. CDR3 nucleotides: TGCGCCAGCGCGGGATTTCCACGCTACGAGCAGTACTTC.

The chain has TRBV20-1 and TRBJ2-7; 7 nucleotides line up with TRBD1. This CDR3 comprises 14 residues. Germline V lookup: CDR1 DFQATT, CDR2 SNEGSKA (reference sequence). Trimming at V came to 4 bases and at J to 0 bases, leaving 6 bases not matched to a gene. CDR3 nucleotide sequence: TGCAGTGCTAACAGACGGGACAGCTCCTACGAGCAGTACTTC. Its translation: CSANRRDSSYEQYF.

The gene calls are TRBV20-1 and TRBJ2-5; 7 nucleotides align to TRBD2. Per germline, CDR1 DFQATT and CDR2 SNEGSKA (reference sequence). The J segment lost 5 bases and the V segment lost 6 bases, leaving 12 bases of the junction unmatched. The CDR3 has 14 residues. CDR3 sequence: CSANHRVGGETQYF. In nucleotides, the CDR3 is TGCAGTGCCAACCACCGGGTGGGAGGGGAGACCCAGTACTTC.

This clonotype showed up just once. V gene TRBV21-1 combines with J gene TRBJ2-7; the D segment call TRBD2 is taken from the table without a DNA check. TRBV21-1 is a pseudogene segment. CDR3 length: 15 amino acids. The CDR3 bases are TGTGCCAGCAGCAAAGGCAGCGGGAGAAGCGACGAGCAGTACTTC. This gives the protein CASSKGSGRSDEQYF.

This clonotype was detected only a few times. The chain links TRBV7-6 to TRBJ2-3; D not certain. V gave up 4 bases and J gave up 4 bases, with 6 bases separating them. Germline V gene data show CDR1 as SGHVS and CDR2 as FNYEAQ. This CDR3 has 12 residues. The CDR3 is CASSSPPDTQYF. CDR3 bases: TGTGCCAGCAGCTCCCCCCCAGATACGCAGTATTTT.

Here the CDR3 DNA reads TGTGCCAGCAGTCTAGGGGGGGCCAGGGCAGATACGCAGTATTTT. It is translated as CASSLGGARADTQYF. The J gene is TRBJ2-3, the V gene TRBV28; tentatively, D is TRBD2 (7 bases). Germline V gene data show CDR1 as MDHEN and CDR2 as SYDVKM. The CDR3 sequence is 15 residues long. Trimming removed 5 bases at V and 4 bases at J, with 16 bases between. The full variable domain, its missing parts supplied by reference TRBV28 and TRBJ2-3, is DVKVTQSSRYLVKRTGEKVFLECVQDMDHENMFWYRQDPGLGLRLIYFSYDVKMKEKGDIPEGYSVSREKKERFSLILESASTNQTSMYLCASSLGGARADTQYFGPGTRLTVL.

This clonotype was counted a few times. The chain employs TRBV7-9 and TRBJ1-2; D not certain. Trimming left V 3 bases short and J 2 bases short, with 13 bases between. Germline CDR1 SEHNR, CDR2 FQNEAQ (reference sequence). This CDR3 comprises 15 residues. CDR3 residues: CASSFPGSGNYGYTF. CDR3 bases: TGTGCCAGCAGCTTTCCTGGATCGGGGAACTATGGCTACACCTTC.

This clonotype was observed a few times. This CDR3 reads CASSLDRGVAFF. DNA of the CDR3: TGTGCCAGCAGTCTGGACCGGGGCGTCGCTTTCTTT. The chain is built from TRBV6-5 and TRBJ1-1; D is possibly TRBD1 (5 bases). The CDR3 extends over 12 amino acids. Germline loops: CDR1 MNHEY, CDR2 SVGAGI. Between the trimmed V and J ends, which lost 5 bases and 11 bases, there was a span of 15 bases.

In this sample, this clonotype turned up a few times. In nucleotides, the CDR3 is TGTGCCAGTCGAAGAGGGGGCCTAGCGGTGACCTACAATGAGCAGTTCTTC. Its translation is CASRRGGLAVTYNEQFF. This chain joins TRBV6-2 or TRBV6-3 and TRBJ2-1; the D call may be TRBD1 or TRBD2 (7 bases each). The V gene's germline CDR1 is MNHEY and CDR2 SVGEGT. This CDR3 is 17 amino acids long. The germline V and J ends were trimmed by 9 bases and 2 bases, with 23 bases remaining between them.

This clonotype has just a few counts. V is TRBV20-1 and J is TRBJ2-3; the D gene is possibly TRBD2 (5 bases). V was trimmed by 3 bases and J by 4 bases, leaving 14 bases between them. The germline V gene encodes CDR1 DFQATT and CDR2 SNEGSKA (reference sequence). CDR3 size: 14 residues. The CDR3 sequence: CSASGLIRADTQYF. In DNA, the CDR3 is TGCAGTGCTAGCGGACTGATAAGGGCAGATACGCAGTATTTT.

This clonotype appeared a few times. The gene calls are TRBV7-2 and TRBJ2-5; D uncertain. CDR3 size: 15 residues. CDR1 SGHTA and CDR2 FQGNSA come from the germline V gene. V lost 5 bases, J lost 1 base, and 14 bases lay in between. Here the CDR3 reads CASSALAQAQETQYF. As DNA, the CDR3 is TGTGCCAGCAGCGCCTTGGCTCAGGCCCAAGAGACCCAGTACTTC.

V usage is TRBV27 and J usage is TRBJ2-5, with D perhaps TRBD2 (5 bases). The CDR3 is made up of 14 amino acids. The V gene's germline CDR1 is MNHEY and CDR2 SMNVEV (reference sequence). Between the trimmed V and J ends, which lost 4 bases and 9 bases, there was a span of 18 bases. The CDR3 sequence: CASSSRTTLGAQYF. In DNA form, the CDR3 reads TGTGCCAGCAGTTCCCGCACTACCCTCGGGGCCCAGTACTTC.

This clonotype was picked up many times. This chain links TRBV20-1 with TRBJ2-5, with TRBD2 matching over 8 bases. The CDR3 is 14 amino acids. Germline V gene sequence: CDR1 DFQATT, CDR2 SNEGSKA (reference sequence). After removal of 1 base from V and 5 bases from J, the junction contained 6 bases not matched to a gene. The DNA for the CDR3 is TGCAGTGCTAGAGCCTGGACGGGAGGGGAGACCCAGTACTTC. This translates into CSARAWTGGETQYF.

This chain joins TRBV27 and TRBJ2-2; 11 bases align to TRBD1. The CDR3 consists of 17 residues. Trimming cost V 6 bases and J 4 bases; bases outside gene matches: 10. Germline V gene data show CDR1 as MNHEY and CDR2 as SMNVEV (reference sequence). DNA of the CDR3: TGTGCCAGCAGCCGACCGGGACAGGGGGGACGCACCGGGGAGCTGTTTTTT. Residues: CASSRPGQGGRTGELFF.

The chain is built from TRBV12-3 or TRBV12-4 and TRBJ1-1; no firm D call. Trimming left V 6 bases short and J 4 bases short, with 9 bases between. CDR3 length: 12 residues. CDR3 sequence (DNA): TGTGCCAGCAGGGGGTCCGGCACTGAAGCTTTCTTT. Its protein is CASRGSGTEAFF.